Detailed here is one T cell receptor (beta chain). Its antigen is as yet unknown. These data originate in a study of T cells in Graves' hyperthyroidism and ophthalmopathy. Study findings and constraints: Most thyroid clonotypes with frequency above 0.001 were detected in blood.

Authors of the study amplified TCR beta CDR3 regions from RNA transcripts. Initially, a first-round RT-PCR of the TCR CDR3 employed the HTBI primer set. One entry per CDR3 protein results from TCRdb running MiXCR on the multiplex PCR reads. The table has 400,000 to 450,000 distinct CDR3 sequences, around 15% seen once; the top ten hold around 13%. The CDR3 has 17 residues. In germline, CDR1 is MNHEY, CDR2 SVGEGT. V dropped 0 bases and J dropped 4; count of bases not matched to a gene: 8. The V call is TRBV6-2 or TRBV6-3, the J call TRBJ1-1; 10 bases agree with TRBD1. The sequenced sample was blood. The source is a man younger than 35 with Graves' ophthalmopathy. CDR3 loop: CASSYSSPGQGSTEAFF. Written as DNA, the CDR3 is TGTGCCAGCAGTTACTCGAGTCCGGGACAGGGGTCCACTGAAGCTTTCTTT.